This TCR beta chain is from a study of shared clonotypes between healthy human individuals. This clone was seen a single time. This table comes from immunoSEQ multiplex PCR, and its TCRdb copy is limited to in-frame clones, with some not included. Of 660,000 or so clones listed, 90% to 97% are singletons. The naive CD8 fraction comprised CD45RO-negative cells positively selected for CCR7 and excluded terminally differentiated effector memory CD45RA+ cells. The TCR sequence derives from a woman aged 25 to 45 in good health. Sequencing was performed on naive CD8+ T cells sorted from blood.

DNA of the CDR3: TGTGCCAGCAGCCAAGCGCCAGTACGGGGGAATGAGCAGTTCTTC. Translation: CASSQAPVRGNEQFF. The V gene is TRBV14, the J gene TRBJ2-1; a possible D gene is TRBD2 (6 bases). Trimming took off 1 base at V and 7 bases at J, with 14 bases between the two ends. The CDR3 is 15 amino acids. Germline V gene data show CDR1 as SGHDN and CDR2 as FVKESK.